These 30 T cell receptor beta chains came from one sample sequenced in a study of blood T cells in healthy people across ages. Combining a sample-barcoded 5' primer with a J-beta primer mix, a second PCR ran for roughly 7 to 11 cycles. TCRdb reanalysed the 5' RACE reads using MiXCR and keeps one entry per CDR3 protein. This sample has roughly 900,000 distinct CDR3 sequences, with roughly 48% found just once. Material: blood. These receptors were collected from a man aged 25 to 40 in good health.

This sequence joins TRBV2 and TRBJ2-5; the match to TRBD2 covers 10 bases. CDR3 length: 15 residues. Germline CDR1 is SNHLY and CDR2 is FYNNEI. After removal of 7 bases from V and 1 base from J, the junction contained 6 bases not matched to a gene. The CDR3 coding sequence is TGTGCCAGCACTAGCGGGGGACTACTCCAAGAGACCCAGTACTTC. It is translated as CASTSGGLLQETQYF. Combining the CDR3 with reference TRBV2 and TRBJ2-5 gives the whole variable domain EPEVTQTPSHQVTQMGQEVILRCVPISNHLYFYWYRQILGQKVEFLVSFYNNEISEKSEIFDDQFSVERPDGSNFTLKIRSTKLEDSAMYFCASTSGGLLQETQYFGPGTRLLVL.

The chain uses TRBV4-3 and TRBJ1-1; 8 bases line up with TRBD1. Germline-derived CDR1 and CDR2 are LGHNA and YSLEER. V was clipped by 0 bases and J by 5 bases; unmatched bases: 8. The CDR3 runs to 16 residues. CDR3 nucleotide sequence: TGCGCCAGCAGCCAAGATTGGACAGGGTTATTAACTGAAGCTTTCTTT. As protein: CASSQDWTGLLTEAFF.

The chain is built from TRBV11-3 and TRBJ2-1, with 8 nucleotides matching TRBD2. The germline CDR1 and CDR2 sequences are SGHNT and YENEEA. The CDR3 has 16 residues. V lost 1 base, J lost 7 bases, and 9 bases stayed unmatched. CDR3 loop: CASSLGGRGAGNEQFF. The CDR3 nucleotides are TGTGCCAGCAGCTTAGGGGGGCGGGGGGCAGGGAATGAGCAGTTCTTC. Full variable domain (outside the CDR3, taken from reference TRBV11-3 and TRBJ2-1): EAGVVQSPRYKIIEKKQPVAFWCNPISGHNTLYWYLQNLGQGPELLIRYENEEAVDDSQLPKDRFSAERLKGVDSTLKIQPAELGDSAVYLCASSLGGRGAGNEQFFGPGTRLTVL.

The gene calls are TRBV5-1 and TRBJ2-6; no firm D call. Germline V lookup: CDR1 SGHRS, CDR2 YFSETQ. V lost 0 bases to trimming and J lost 0 bases, with 19 bases between them. The CDR3 is 20 amino acids. CDR3 in DNA: TGCGCCAGCAGCTTGGGCCCGGTTGAGACGGGTTACTCTGGGGCCAACGTCCTGACTTTC. It specifies CASSLGPVETGYSGANVLTF. Drawing the rest from reference TRBV5-1 and TRBJ2-6, the complete variable domain is KAGVTQTPRYLIKTRGQQVTLSCSPISGHRSVSWYQQTPGQGLQFLFEYFSETQRNKGNFPGRFSGRQFSNSRSEMNVSTLELGDSALYLCASSLGPVETGYSGANVLTFGAGSRLTVL.

The table lists this clonotype with a few counts. This rearrangement joins TRBV4-2 to TRBJ2-7; D is possibly TRBD2 (5 bases). CDR3 length: 15 amino acids. Germline V gene lookup returns CDR1 LGHNA and CDR2 YNFKEQ. V lost 0 bases and J lost 3, with 12 bases in between. The CDR3 coding sequence is TGTGCCAGCAGCCAAGATGTCGAGGGCTACTACGAGCAGTACTTC. It yields the protein CASSQDVEGYYEQYF.

The CDR3 nucleotides are TGTGCCACCAGTTCACCCGGGACTGAAGCTTTCTTT. Protein product: CATSSPGTEAFF. The genes are TRBV24-1 and TRBJ1-1; D is uncertain. Germline CDR1 and CDR2: KGHDR and SFDVKD. The length of the CDR3 is 12 residues. Trimming cost V 6 bases and J 5 bases, with 9 bases left between them.

This clonotype was seen just once. V gene TRBV4-2 combines with J gene TRBJ2-1; D is undetermined. The germline gives CDR1 LGHNA, CDR2 YNFKEQ. The CDR3 contains 16 residues. Trimming removed 3 bases at V and 0 bases at J, with 12 bases between. The CDR3, as DNA: TGTGCCAGCAGCCAGGTGACGCTGAGCTCCTACAATGAGCAGTTCTTC. It yields the protein CASSQVTLSSYNEQFF.

This clonotype turned up a few times. The genes are TRBV6-6 and TRBJ1-1; D may be TRBD1 (6 bases). This CDR3 region has 15 residues. V was pared by 2 bases and J by 4 bases, with 14 bases between. Germline V gives CDR1 MNHNY, CDR2 SVGAGI (reference sequence). The CDR3 is CASSYSPGVGTEAFF. The DNA for the CDR3 is TGTGCCAGCAGTTACAGCCCAGGGGTAGGCACTGAAGCTTTCTTT.

V and J are TRBV20-1 and TRBJ1-2; possible D gene TRBD1, 6 bases. This CDR3 has 12 residues. Germline values: CDR1 DFQATT, CDR2 SNEGSKA (reference sequence). The V end lost 5 bases, the J end lost 7 bases, and 14 bases lay between the germline ends. The CDR3 DNA follows: TGCAGTGCTCGTAGGGGGGTTGGTGGCTACACCTTC. Protein: CSARRGVGGYTF.

V gene TRBV7-3 combines with J gene TRBJ2-3; 9 nucleotides agree with TRBD2. The CDR3 covers 17 residues. With V trimmed by 3 bases and J by 0 bases, 7 bases remained unmatched. In germline, CDR1 is SGHTA, CDR2 FQGTGA. The CDR3: CASSLGRAGGSTDTQYF. Here the CDR3 DNA reads TGTGCCAGCAGCTTGGGGCGAGCGGGGGGAAGCACAGATACGCAGTATTTT.

Of note for this clonotype: This may be a read error, as it is one base from a much larger clone. The chain is built from TRBV7-2 and TRBJ2-1, with 10 bases aligning to TRBD2. V trimming: 8 bases; J trimming: 2 bases; junction bases outside the gene matches: 6. Germline-derived CDR1 and CDR2 are SGHTA and FQGNSA. The CDR3 has 15 residues. The CDR3 DNA follows: TGTGCCAGCGGCCCTCTAGCGGGGGCCTACAATGAGCAGTTCTTC. It is translated as CASGPLAGAYNEQFF.

The V gene is TRBV12-3 or TRBV12-4, the J gene TRBJ2-5; D is perhaps TRBD1 (6 bases). V lost 3 bases to trimming and J lost 5 bases, with 10 bases between them. This CDR3 region has 13 residues. The CDR3 DNA sequence: TGTGCCAGCAGTTTCCGGACAGAGGAGACCCAGTACTTC. It specifies CASSFRTEETQYF.

The rearrangement uses TRBV7-9 and TRBJ1-2, with D possibly being TRBD1 (5 bases). V lost 2 bases to trimming and J lost 8 bases, with 12 bases between them. CDR3 length: 13 amino acids. The V gene's germline CDR1 is SEHNR and CDR2 FQNEAQ (reference sequence). In DNA form, the CDR3 reads TGTGCCAGCAGCTTATCGGGGCTAGTCGGCTACACCTTC. Its protein is CASSLSGLVGYTF.

The chain couples TRBV7-2 to TRBJ2-5; 8 bases are shared with TRBD2. The CDR3 totals 14 residues. The V gene end was trimmed by 3 bases and the J gene end by 11 bases; junction bases not matched to a gene: 11. The germline V gene has CDR1 SGHTA and CDR2 FQGNSA. The CDR3 DNA sequence: TGTGCCAGCAGCTTCCCAGGGACTAGAGGTTCGCAGTACTTC. Amino acid sequence: CASSFPGTRGSQYF.

The chain joins TRBV28 to TRBJ2-5; the match to TRBD1 covers 7 bases. The CDR3 consists of 15 residues. Trimming removed 5 bases from V and 11 bases from J; junction bases left unmatched: 17. Germline lookup yields CDR1 MDHEN and CDR2 SYDVKM. CDR3 DNA: TGTGCCAGCAGTCCAGCCGGGACAGTAGGCAACGCGCAGTACTTC. It encodes CASSPAGTVGNAQYF.

V and J are TRBV2 and TRBJ1-2, with TRBD1 as a possible D gene (5 bases). Germline V gives CDR1 SNHLY, CDR2 FYNNEI. This CDR3 comprises 12 residues. V lost 7 bases to trimming and J lost 4 bases, with 10 bases between them. The CDR3 DNA is TGTGCCAGCAAGGCAGGGAGCTATGGCTACACCTTC. Its protein is CASKAGSYGYTF.

The chain joins TRBV20-1 to TRBJ2-7; D is perhaps TRBD1 or TRBD2 (5 bases each). The CDR3 loop spans 13 amino acids. Germline CDR1 reads DFQATT; CDR2 reads SNEGSKA (reference sequence). The V gene lost 3 bases and the J gene lost 0 bases, with 9 bases spanning the gap. In DNA, the CDR3 is TGCAGTGCTAGTCGAGGGGTCTCCTACGAGCAGTACTTC. Translated: CSASRGVSYEQYF.

This clonotype has more than one count but fewer than ten. CDR3 loop: CASSARTVEYEQYF. For the CDR3, the DNA is TGTGCCAGCAGCGCTCGGACAGTAGAATACGAGCAGTACTTC. The chain recombines TRBV7-2 with TRBJ2-7, with D perhaps TRBD1 (6 bases). Looked up from germline, CDR1 is SGHTA and CDR2 is FQGNSA. V was clipped by 5 bases and J by 4 bases, with 15 bases between them. The CDR3 length is 14 residues.

The genes are TRBV30 and TRBJ1-1, with TRBD1 as a possible D gene (6 bases). The V and J ends lost 2 bases and 4 bases respectively, with 8 bases between them. This CDR3 spans 12 amino acids. Germline V CDR1 and CDR2: GTSNPN, SVGIG (reference sequence). CDR3 nucleotides: TGTGCCTGGAGTTCCAGGGGCACTGAAGCTTTCTTT. It is translated as CAWSSRGTEAFF.

The V call is TRBV6-1, the J call TRBJ2-6; 7 bases are a match to TRBD1. Germline V gene sequence: CDR1 MNHNS, CDR2 SASEGT. The CDR3 is 18 amino acids. Unmatched junction bases numbered 10, after V lost 5 bases and J lost 0 bases. The CDR3 DNA is TGTGCCAGCAGTCCTCGCTACGGGACAGACTCTGGGGCCAACGTCCTGACTTTC. Translating it yields CASSPRYGTDSGANVLTF.

This clonotype was seen just once. The chain carries TRBV20-1 and TRBJ1-1; TRBD1 might be the D (5 bases). Germline V lookup: CDR1 DFQATT, CDR2 SNEGSKA (reference sequence). CDR3 size: 14 residues. Trimming took off 3 bases at V and 6 bases at J, with 17 bases between the two ends. CDR3 sequence reads: CSASPHRPGPEAFF. CDR3 sequence (DNA): TGCAGTGCTAGCCCCCATCGCCCGGGACCTGAAGCTTTCTTT.

This clonotype was seen just once. The chain uses TRBV4-2 and TRBJ2-1, with TRBD1 matching over 8 bases. The DNA end is more similar to TRBJ2-7, so the J call may be wrong. The CDR3 consists of 17 residues. Germline values: CDR1 LGHNA, CDR2 YNFKEQ. DNA for the CDR3: TGTGCCAGCAGCCAAGATCCGCTTCAGGGGGCCTACAATGAGCAGTACTTC. It yields the protein CASSQDPLQGAYNEQYF.

V usage is TRBV5-1 and J usage is TRBJ1-1; D gene uncertain. Germline values: CDR1 SGHRS, CDR2 YFSETQ. V shed 3 bases and J shed 2 bases, with 17 bases lying between them. This CDR3 comprises 16 residues. The CDR3: CASSSITSTSNTEAFF. The CDR3, as DNA: TGCGCCAGCAGCTCGATCACCTCGACCTCAAACACTGAAGCTTTCTTT.

This clonotype was counted ten times or more. The chain combines TRBV5-1 with TRBJ2-3; 10 bases are a match to TRBD2. Trimming removed 4 bases from V and 3 bases from J; junction bases left unmatched: 8. Germline loops: CDR1 SGHRS, CDR2 YFSETQ. The CDR3 extends over 16 amino acids. The DNA of the CDR3 is TGCGCCAGCAGCCTATCGGGACTAGCGATGACAGATACGCAGTATTTT. It yields the protein CASSLSGLAMTDTQYF.

The V and J genes are TRBV4-2 and TRBJ2-5; maybe TRBD1 (5 bases). Per germline, CDR1 LGHNA and CDR2 YNFKEQ. Trimming took off 8 bases at V and 2 bases at J, with 9 bases between the two ends. The CDR3 spans 12 residues. CDR3 in amino acids: CASGNRQETQYF. For the CDR3, the DNA is TGTGCCAGCGGAAACAGGCAAGAGACCCAGTACTTC.

The chain carries TRBV12-3 or TRBV12-4 and TRBJ1-5; 11 bases are a match to TRBD1. This CDR3 is 15 amino acids long. Trimming cost V 7 bases and J 2 bases; bases outside gene matches: 4. CDR3 coding DNA: TGTGCCAGCACTCCGGGACAGGGGGGCAATCAGCCCCAGCATTTT. It yields the protein CASTPGQGGNQPQHF.

CDR3 sequence (DNA): TGTGCCACCCAAAGAGGGGACTCCTACGAGCAGTACTTC. The encoded protein is CATQRGDSYEQYF. V is TRBV7-9 and J is TRBJ2-7, with D possibly called TRBD1 or TRBD2 (5 bases each). The germline V gene has CDR1 SEHNR and CDR2 FQNEAQ (reference sequence). The V end lost 10 bases, the J end lost 0 bases, and 13 bases lay between the germline ends. This CDR3 region has 13 residues.

This rearrangement joins TRBV7-8 to TRBJ2-1; D not resolved. The V gene lost 5 bases and the J gene lost 6 bases, with 11 bases spanning the gap. The CDR3 is 13 amino acids. The germline CDR1 and CDR2 sequences are SGHVS and FQNEAQ. CDR3 DNA sequence: TGTGCCAGCAGCGCATACAGTGGCAATGAGCAGTTCTTC. It translates to CASSAYSGNEQFF.

This clonotype was seen more than once but under ten times. The chain employs TRBV4-1 and TRBJ1-2, with a possible D match to TRBD1 (6 bases). This CDR3 comprises 15 residues. Trimming left V 1 base short and J 4 bases short, with 13 bases between. Germline V gene data show CDR1 as MGHRA and CDR2 as YSYEKL. CDR3 bases: TGCGCCAGCAGCCAAGGGACAGAGTCGCTCTATGGCTACACCTTC. Protein: CASSQGTESLYGYTF.

This clonotype was counted between two and nine times. The gene calls are TRBV21-1 and TRBJ1-5; the table assigns TRBD1, which was not confirmed against the DNA. TRBV21-1 is shown as a pseudogene. This CDR3 region has 14 residues. The CDR3 here is CASKKGEGDQPQHF. The CDR3 coding sequence is TGTGCCAGCAAGAAGGGGGAAGGGGATCAGCCCCAGCATTTT.